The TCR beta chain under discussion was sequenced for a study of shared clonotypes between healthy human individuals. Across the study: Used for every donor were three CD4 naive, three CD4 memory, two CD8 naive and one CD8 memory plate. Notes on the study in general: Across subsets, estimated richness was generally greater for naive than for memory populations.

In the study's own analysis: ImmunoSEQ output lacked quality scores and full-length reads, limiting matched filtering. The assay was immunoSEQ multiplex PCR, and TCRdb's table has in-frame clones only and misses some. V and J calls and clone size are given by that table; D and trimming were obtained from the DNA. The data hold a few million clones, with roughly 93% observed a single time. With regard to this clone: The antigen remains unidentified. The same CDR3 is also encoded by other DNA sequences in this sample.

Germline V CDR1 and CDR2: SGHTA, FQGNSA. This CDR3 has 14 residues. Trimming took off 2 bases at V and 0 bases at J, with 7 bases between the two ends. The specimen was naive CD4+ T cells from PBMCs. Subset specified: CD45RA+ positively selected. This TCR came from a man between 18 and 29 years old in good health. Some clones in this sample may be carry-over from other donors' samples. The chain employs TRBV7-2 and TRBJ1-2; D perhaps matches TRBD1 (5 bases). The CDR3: CASSLQGANYGYTF. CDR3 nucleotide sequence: TGTGCCAGCAGCTTACAGGGAGCTAACTATGGCTACACCTTC.